The 8 T cell receptor beta chains in this list originate from one sample, sequenced in a study of cytomegalovirus exposure and HLA in healthy donors. PCR was performed using 60 Vbeta and 13 Jbeta primers. Repertoires were generated with immunoSEQ multiplex PCR, while TCRdb's copy carries only in-frame clones and drops some. This table has 65,000 to 85,000 clones, 70% to 85% appearing once. Sequences were obtained from PBMCs. These receptors were taken from a woman between 45 and 60 years old in good health and CMV-seronegative.

The chain employs TRBV29-1 and TRBJ1-1; tentatively, D is TRBD1 (5 bases). This CDR3 is 13 amino acids long. Germline assignment: CDR1 SQVTM and CDR2 ANQGSEA. V lost 4 bases and J lost 1, with 10 bases in between. The CDR3 loop reads CSVGHQGNTEAFF. The CDR3 coding sequence is TGCAGCGTTGGTCACCAGGGGAACACTGAAGCTTTCTTT.

The chain is built from TRBV2 and TRBJ2-5; a weak D match, TRBD2 (5 bases). V lost 7 bases and J lost 5, with 14 bases in between. The CDR3 extends over 13 amino acids. CDR1 is SNHLY, CDR2 FYNNEI, per germline. Here the CDR3 reads CASTPPGLETQYF. The DNA for the CDR3 is TGTGCCAGCACCCCTCCGGGGTTGGAGACCCAGTACTTC.

This clone has only a few counts. The gene calls are TRBV2 and TRBJ2-2; 7 bases fit TRBD1. Germline values: CDR1 SNHLY, CDR2 FYNNEI. Germline trimming cut 3 bases from V and 6 bases from J; bases unmatched to any gene: 7. The CDR3 has 15 residues. The CDR3: CASSDTRDRAGELFF. The CDR3 nucleotides are TGTGCCAGCAGTGACACCCGGGACAGAGCCGGGGAGCTGTTTTTT.

This chain joins TRBV28 and TRBJ2-2; 12 bases fit TRBD2. The CDR3 spans 15 residues. J gave up 5 bases and V 4 bases, and 2 bases lay outside the gene matches. Germline lookup yields CDR1 MDHEN and CDR2 SYDVKM. CDR3 protein: CASSSLAGGTGELFF. CDR3 coding DNA: TGTGCCAGCAGTTCACTAGCGGGAGGTACCGGGGAGCTGTTTTTT.

Notes on this clone: Germline and junction disagree at one end, which may indicate a read error. This chain connects TRBV4-2 to TRBJ2-3, with 7 bases matching TRBD2. CDR1 is LGHNA and CDR2 is YNFKEQ in the germline V gene. The CDR3 runs to 13 residues. Written as DNA, the CDR3 is TGTGCCAGCAGCCAAGAAACTCACCTAGCGGTGCTTTTT. The encoded protein is CASSQETHLAVLF.

This chain connects TRBV7-9 to TRBJ2-2; the match to TRBD2 covers 13 bases. V trimming: 5 bases; J trimming: 6 bases; junction bases outside the gene matches: 6. From germline, CDR1 is SEHNR and CDR2 FQNEAQ (reference sequence). The CDR3 covers 16 residues. As DNA, the CDR3 is TGTGCCAGCAGCGCGCGACTAGCGGGAGGCGCCGGGGAGCTGTTTTTT. Translation gives CASSARLAGGAGELFF.

The gene calls are TRBV9 and TRBJ2-3, with TRBD2 matching over 14 bases. With 2 bases clipped from V and 3 bases from J, the junction kept 5 bases outside the gene matches. Germline loops: CDR1 SGDLS, CDR2 YYNGEE. This CDR3 is built from 17 residues. In DNA, the CDR3 is TGTGCCAGCAGCGTGGCAAGACTAGCGGGAGGGACAGATACGCAGTATTTT. Protein: CASSVARLAGGTDTQYF.

Remarks on this clone: This specimen includes other DNA sequences encoding the same CDR3. The chain combines TRBV18 with TRBJ2-7; D gene unclear. The germline V gene encodes CDR1 KGHSH and CDR2 LQKENI. The CDR3 has 13 residues. V was clipped by 3 bases and J by 5 bases, with 11 bases between them. The CDR3 nucleotides are TGTGCCAGCTCACCGAGCATGTCGAACGAGCAGTACTTC. This encodes CASSPSMSNEQYF.